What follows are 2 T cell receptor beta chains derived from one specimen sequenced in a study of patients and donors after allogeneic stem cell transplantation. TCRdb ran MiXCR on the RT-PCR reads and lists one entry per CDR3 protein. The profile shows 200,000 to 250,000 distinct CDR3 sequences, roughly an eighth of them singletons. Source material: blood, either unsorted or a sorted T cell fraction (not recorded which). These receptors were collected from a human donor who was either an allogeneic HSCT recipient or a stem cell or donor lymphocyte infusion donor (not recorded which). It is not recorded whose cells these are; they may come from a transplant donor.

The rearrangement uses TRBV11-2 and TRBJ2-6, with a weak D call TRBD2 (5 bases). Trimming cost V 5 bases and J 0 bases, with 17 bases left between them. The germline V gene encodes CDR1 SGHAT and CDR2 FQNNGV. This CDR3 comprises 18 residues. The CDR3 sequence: CASSLASHLGSGANVLTF. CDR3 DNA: TGTGCCAGCAGCCTTGCTAGCCACCTAGGCTCTGGGGCCAACGTCCTGACTTTC.

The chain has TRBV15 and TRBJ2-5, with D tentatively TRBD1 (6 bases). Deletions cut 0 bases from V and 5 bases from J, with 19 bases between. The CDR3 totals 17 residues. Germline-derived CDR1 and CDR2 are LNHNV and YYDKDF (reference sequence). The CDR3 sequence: CATSRDTQRTVIETQYF. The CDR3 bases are TGTGCCACCAGCAGAGATACCCAACGGACAGTCATCGAGACCCAGTACTTC.